This section outlines one TCR beta chain sequence together with its context. The antigen is unknown. Germline lookup yields CDR1 SGHVS and CDR2 FNYEAQ. V was shortened by 6 bases and J by 0 bases, with 5 bases between the two germline ends. This CDR3 has 13 residues. This specimen belongs to a study of T cell repertoires in cytomegalovirus infection. Study-wide background: Newly reported HLA-C-restricted and thoroughly characterized HLA-B-restricted CMV epitopes were employed. Public signatures in TCR beta pointed to CMV infection and matching HLA type.

TCRdb analysed the reads with MiXCR anew, one entry per CDR3 protein. The sample includes roughly 120,000 distinct CDR3 sequences, around 30% of them seen just once. General study findings and limits: Individuals carrying CMV plus the relevant HLA were identified by cumulative frequency of public TCR beta families. CMV-specific TCR beta clonotypes restricted by HLA-C dominated the ex vivo response.

This sequence originates from a human donor in good health (CMV status not recorded). Some clones in this sample may be carry-over from other donors' samples. The specimen comprised CD8+ T cells from cultured PBMCs, sampled from culture after CMV antigen stimulation. The genes are TRBV7-6 and TRBJ1-4; no clear D gene. The CDR3 spells CASSQTTNEKLFF. In DNA form, the CDR3 reads TGTGCCAGCAGTCAGACAACTAATGAAAAACTGTTTTTT.